Below, one T cell receptor (beta chain) is given with its context. The sample is drawn from a study of blood T cell repertoires in COVID-19. In the study overall: Acute-phase and convalescent COVID-19 samples originated in the United States, Italy and Spain. The cDNA or gDNA used as material had been derived from T cells, B-cell-depleted T cells, or PBMCs.

Germline trimming cut 6 bases from V and 2 bases from J; bases unmatched to any gene: 4. The length of the CDR3 is 14 residues. Per the germline V gene, CDR1 is MNHEY and CDR2 is SMNVEV (reference sequence). Methods used by the authors: Amplification with reference gene primers provided the estimates of nucleated cell counts. Some clones are missing from TCRdb's copy, which holds only in-frame ones; the method was immunoSEQ multiplex PCR. V, J and clone size reflect that table, while D and trimming were determined from the DNA. The sample lists more than 200,000 clones; approximately 84% were seen once.

The sequence was collected from a man in his fifties with acute or convalescent COVID-19. Sequences were obtained from peripheral blood. This chain joins TRBV27 and TRBJ2-3, with 8 nucleotides matching TRBD2. The CDR3 sequence is CASRISGATDTQYF. In nucleotides, the CDR3 is TGTGCCAGCAGGATTAGCGGGGCCACAGATACGCAGTATTTT.